One and the same sample provided the 23 T cell receptor beta chains below, sequenced in a study of T cells in Graves' hyperthyroidism and ophthalmopathy (dated by TCRdb to between 2018 and 2020). The receptor library was made with multiplex PCR. The sample was run on an Illumina HiSeq 2000. The TCR beta CDR3 regions were amplified from RNA transcripts. The TCR CDR3 was subjected to a first round of RT-PCR using the HTBI primer set and the Qiagen OneStep RT-PCR kit. In TCRdb, the public reads were trimmed at Q25 with fastp and aligned with MiXCR, with productive beta chains retained. Rows matching on CDR3 protein sequence are summarized as one entry with the most common DNA and genes. This sample has about 520,000 distinct CDR3 sequences in its table, and approximately 25% of those were observed once. Of the sample, about 11% falls within the top ten clones. The sequenced sample was blood. These receptors all come from a woman in her 30s with Graves' ophthalmopathy.

This clonotype has more than one count but fewer than ten. This chain uses TRBV28 with TRBJ2-7; 7 nucleotides line up with TRBD1. Germline assignment: CDR1 MDHEN and CDR2 SYDVKM. The V gene end was trimmed by 9 bases and the J gene end by 3 bases; junction bases not matched to a gene: 11. The CDR3 sequence is 14 residues long. CDR3 DNA: TGTGCCAGTAAATCCGGGACAGCTATCTACGAGCAGTACTTC. Its protein is CASKSGTAIYEQYF.

This clonotype turned up a few times. The rearrangement links TRBV12-3 or TRBV12-4 to TRBJ1-5, with a possible D match to TRBD1 (6 bases). The CDR3 loop spans 15 amino acids. V lost 6 bases to trimming and J lost 3 bases, with 15 bases between them. The CDR3 DNA follows: TGTGCCAGCAGACACGGGTCAGGGGCCAATCAGCCCCAGCATTTT. This codes for CASRHGSGANQPQHF.

The genes are TRBV6-5 and TRBJ2-7; perhaps TRBD1 as D (6 bases). Trimming removed 3 bases from V and 0 bases from J, with 12 bases in between. Germline assignment: CDR1 MNHEY and CDR2 SVGAGI. The CDR3 sequence is 15 residues long. CDR3 protein: CASSYAGDTSYEQYF. As DNA, the CDR3 is TGTGCCAGCAGTTATGCCGGGGACACCTCCTACGAGCAGTACTTC.

V is TRBV7-2 and J is TRBJ2-5; 9 positions agree with TRBD1. The CDR3 is 14 amino acids. Germline-derived CDR1 and CDR2 are SGHTA and FQGNSA. Losses at the gene ends were 11 bases for V and 2 bases for J; bases not matched to a gene: 9. The CDR3 DNA sequence: TGTGCCTGCGAACCGGGACAGGGACAAGAGACCCAGTACTTC. Translation: CACEPGQGQETQYF.

This clonotype came up a few times. The rearrangement joins TRBV15 to TRBJ1-3; a weak D match, TRBD1 (6 bases). The germline CDR1 and CDR2 sequences are LNHNV and YYDKDF (reference sequence). Trimming left V 0 bases short and J 4 bases short, with 10 bases between. The CDR3 sequence is 15 residues long. The CDR3 protein is CATSRDRRGGNTIYF. The CDR3 bases are TGTGCCACCAGCAGAGATCGCAGGGGAGGAAACACCATATATTTT.

This clonotype was detected many times. The chain is built from TRBV27 and TRBJ2-7; D unclear. This CDR3 has 14 amino acids. V lost 4 bases and J lost 2, with 12 bases in between. Germline values: CDR1 MNHEY, CDR2 SMNVEV (reference sequence). The CDR3 reads CASSSDGSPYEQYF. The CDR3 region has the DNA TGTGCCAGCAGTTCGGACGGCTCACCCTACGAGCAGTACTTC.

The CDR3 DNA reads as TGTGCCAGCAGCTTAGCCAGGGTCCGGGGAACTGAAGCTTTCTTT. Its translation: CASSLARVRGTEAFF. The chain recombines TRBV11-2 with TRBJ1-1; D may be TRBD1 (5 bases). The CDR3 is 15 amino acids. Trimming shortened V by 1 base and J by 5 bases, and 14 bases separated the two germline ends. The germline V gene encodes CDR1 SGHAT and CDR2 FQNNGV.

This clonotype was recorded many times. The chain links TRBV18 to TRBJ1-1; TRBD1 matches at 12 bases. The J segment lost 4 bases and the V segment lost 5 bases, leaving 5 bases of the junction unmatched. CDR1 is KGHSH and CDR2 is LQKENI in the germline V gene. The CDR3 sequence is 15 residues long. The CDR3, as DNA: TGTGCCAGCTCAGTGGGGACAGGGGGCATCACTGAAGCTTTCTTT. The encoded protein is CASSVGTGGITEAFF. Full variable domain (missing parts from reference TRBV18 and TRBJ1-1): NAGVMQNPRHLVRRRGQEARLRCSPMKGHSHVYWYRQLPEEGLKFMVYLQKENIIDESGMPKERFSAEFPKEGPSILRIQQVVRGDSAAYFCASSVGTGGITEAFFGQGTRLTVV.

To note about this clonotype: The germline gene is not matched at one end of the junction; a read error may be the cause. The CDR3 protein is CASSQLRNQPQHF. In nucleotides, the CDR3 is TGTGCCAGCAGCCAACTACGCAATCAGCCGCAGCATTTT. V gene TRBV7-2 combines with J gene TRBJ1-5; D gene ambiguous. Germline CDR1 SGHTA, CDR2 FQGNSA. The CDR3 is made up of 13 amino acids. Combining the CDR3 with reference TRBV7-2 and TRBJ1-5 gives the whole variable domain GAGVSQSPSNKVTEKGKDVELRCDPISGHTALYWYRQSLGQGLEFLIYFQGNSAPDKSGLPSDRFSAERTGGSVSTLTIQRTQQEDSAVYLCASSQLRNQPQHFGDGTRLSIL.

The genes are TRBV27 and TRBJ1-2, with D unresolved. The CDR3 runs 11 residues. CDR1 and CDR2 from the germline V gene are MNHEY and SMNVEV (reference sequence). The V gene lost 6 bases and the J gene lost 7 bases, with 9 bases spanning the gap. The CDR3 here is CASRSQSGYTF. CDR3 in DNA: TGTGCCAGCAGATCGCAGAGTGGCTACACCTTC.

This clonotype came up many times. The chain recombines TRBV7-8 with TRBJ2-7; TRBD1 or TRBD2 may be the D gene (7 bases each). The CDR3 has 17 residues. Looked up from germline, CDR1 is SGHVS and CDR2 is FQNEAQ. Trimming shortened V by 5 bases and J by 2 bases, and 22 bases separated the two germline ends. CDR3 nucleotides: TGTGCCAGCAGCCTAGAGCGGGCCAGGGGGGGTCCCTACGAGCAGTACTTC. This encodes CASSLERARGGPYEQYF.

This clonotype was detected ten times or more. This chain connects TRBV14 to TRBJ2-7; 10 nucleotides agree with TRBD2. The germline V gene encodes CDR1 SGHDN and CDR2 FVKESK. V shed 1 base, J shed 2 bases, and the junction held 8 bases outside the gene matches. The CDR3 is made up of 17 amino acids. The CDR3 DNA sequence: TGTGCCAGCAGCCAAGCAATAGCGGGGGGCTACCCCTACGAGCAGTACTTC. Translated, it gives CASSQAIAGGYPYEQYF.

Many counts were recorded for this clonotype. This chain uses TRBV19 with TRBJ2-7, with D possibly matching TRBD2 (6 bases). Germline lookup yields CDR1 LNHDA and CDR2 SQIVND (reference sequence). The CDR3 runs 15 residues. V was cut by 3 bases and J by 4 bases, with 16 bases left in between. In DNA form, the CDR3 reads TGTGCCAGTAGTATCGGGCAGGGAGGCCTTTACGAGCAGTACTTC. Its translation is CASSIGQGGLYEQYF.

This clonotype was seen repeatedly, ten times or more. The J gene is TRBJ2-7, the V gene TRBV6-2 or TRBV6-3, with D maybe TRBD1 (6 bases). This CDR3 comprises 13 residues. Germline V gives CDR1 MNHEY, CDR2 SVGEGT. The ends were cut back, 8 bases at V and 1 base at J, with 12 bases in the middle. CDR3 residues: CASRQDTSYEQYF. The CDR3 DNA follows: TGTGCCAGCCGACAGGATACTTCCTACGAGCAGTACTTC.

This clonotype came up many times. This chain connects TRBV18 to TRBJ1-5; no firm D call. Germline V gene lookup returns CDR1 KGHSH and CDR2 LQKENI. The CDR3 extends over 11 amino acids. The V end was cut by 8 bases, the J end by 7 bases, with 9 bases between. The CDR3 nucleotides are TGTGCCAGCAGCCCAGACCAGCCCCAGCATTTT. Amino acid sequence: CASSPDQPQHF.

J is TRBJ2-7 and V is TRBV20-1; D gene ambiguous. Germline CDR1 reads DFQATT; CDR2 reads SNEGSKA (reference sequence). CDR3 length equals 13 residues. V was pared by 5 bases and J by 3 bases, with 14 bases between. The CDR3: CSAGRQRSYEQYF. CDR3 bases: TGCAGTGCTGGACGTCAAAGAAGCTACGAGCAGTACTTC.

V gene TRBV6-2 or TRBV6-3 combines with J gene TRBJ2-5; D is perhaps TRBD1 (6 bases). V lost 7 bases and J lost 4, with 19 bases in between. CDR1 and CDR2 (germline): MNHEY, SVGEGT. CDR3 length equals 15 residues. This CDR3 reads CASNPMDSEGETQYF. The CDR3 region has the DNA TGTGCCAGCAACCCCATGGACAGTGAGGGAGAGACCCAGTACTTC.

The table lists this clonotype with a few counts. The chain uses TRBV7-8 and TRBJ2-7, with D perhaps TRBD1 (6 bases). With 8 bases removed from V and 6 bases from J, the gap between germline ends came to 20 bases. This CDR3 is 14 amino acids long. Germline lookup yields CDR1 SGHVS and CDR2 FQNEAQ. The CDR3 sequence is CASASGGARGEQYF. The CDR3 coding sequence is TGTGCCAGCGCATCTGGGGGCGCGCGCGGCGAGCAGTACTTC.

The chain recombines TRBV4-1 with TRBJ2-7; perhaps TRBD2 as D (5 bases). CDR1 MGHRA and CDR2 YSYEKL come from the germline V gene. This CDR3 has 14 residues. V was clipped by 1 base and J by 4 bases, with 11 bases between them. CDR3 sequence reads: CASSQGHRGYEQYF. The CDR3, as DNA: TGCGCCAGCAGCCAAGGCCACCGGGGATACGAGCAGTACTTC.

This clonotype appeared many times. The junction differs from germline at one of its ends, possibly a read error. The chain couples TRBV10-3 to TRBJ1-1; 10 nucleotides align to TRBD1. The CDR3 loop spans 16 amino acids. Germline CDR1 ENHRY, CDR2 SYGVKD. DNA of the CDR3: TGTGCCATCAGTGAGGTGGGACAGGGGTTGAAAACTGAAGCTTTCTTT. Its protein product is CAISEVGQGLKTEAFF.

This clonotype was seen at least ten times. The chain combines TRBV29-1 with TRBJ1-1, with 7 bases aligning to TRBD1. The germline V gene has CDR1 SQVTM and CDR2 ANQGSEA. V gave up 6 bases and J gave up 1 base; unmatched junction bases: 11. CDR3 length equals 15 residues. The CDR3 protein is CSVEGEGGSNTEAFF. CDR3 DNA: TGCAGCGTCGAGGGGGAAGGGGGCTCGAACACTGAAGCTTTCTTT.

This clonotype was recorded many times. This chain joins TRBV12-3 or TRBV12-4 and TRBJ1-2; 8 bases align to TRBD1. This CDR3 region has 16 residues. Trimming took 8 bases from V and 2 from J; bases not matched to a gene: 13. This chain's CDR3 is CASSGGGTGINYGYTF. The CDR3, as DNA: TGTGCCAGCTCGGGGGGAGGGACAGGAATAAACTATGGCTACACCTTC.

This clonotype was detected ten times or more. CDR3 bases: TGTGCCAGCAGCTTAGGGGACGGGAGAGGGACCCAGTACTTC. Its protein is CASSLGDGRGTQYF. The rearrangement joins TRBV11-2 to TRBJ2-5, with a tentative D call TRBD2 (6 bases). V was shortened by 1 base and J by 7 bases, with 13 bases between the two germline ends. Germline CDR1 and CDR2: SGHAT and FQNNGV. The CDR3 loop spans 14 amino acids. The full variable domain, its missing parts supplied by reference TRBV11-2 and TRBJ2-5, is EAGVAQSPRYKIIEKRQSVAFWCNPISGHATLYWYQQILGQGPKLLIQFQNNGVVDDSQLPKDRFSAERLKGVDSTLKIQPAKLEDSAVYLCASSLGDGRGTQYFGPGTRLLVL.